This record looks at one T cell receptor beta chain sequence and its context. Sequenced by immunoSEQ multiplex PCR; TCRdb stores in-frame clones only, minus some. This sample has about 190,000 clones, with around nine tenths found just once. These data belong to a study of blood T cell repertoires in COVID-19. Across the study: The samples span acute and convalescent COVID-19 from the United States, Italy and Spain. PBMCs, B-cell-depleted T cells, or T cells were the source of the cDNA or gDNA that made up the material.

The sample taken for sequencing was peripheral blood. The source is a man aged 35 to 55 with acute or convalescent COVID-19.

The CDR3 region is CASSQENRGGYTF. The CDR3 DNA reads as TGTGCCAGCAGCCAAGAGAACAGGGGCGGCTACACCTTC. The chain combines TRBV4-2 with TRBJ1-2; 7 bases are a match to TRBD1. The CDR3 is 13 residues long. Germline loops: CDR1 LGHNA, CDR2 YNFKEQ. V gave up 0 bases and J gave up 8 bases; unmatched junction bases: 3.